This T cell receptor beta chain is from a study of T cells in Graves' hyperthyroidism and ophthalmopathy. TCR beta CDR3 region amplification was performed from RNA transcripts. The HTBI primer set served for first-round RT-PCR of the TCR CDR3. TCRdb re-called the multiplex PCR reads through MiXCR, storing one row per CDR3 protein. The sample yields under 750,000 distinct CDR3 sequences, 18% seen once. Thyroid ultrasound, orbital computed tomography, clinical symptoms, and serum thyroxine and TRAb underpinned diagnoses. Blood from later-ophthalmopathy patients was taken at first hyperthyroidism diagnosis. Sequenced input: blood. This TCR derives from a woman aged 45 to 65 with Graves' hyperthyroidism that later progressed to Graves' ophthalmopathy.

CDR3: CASSQPGQGNEQFF. In nucleotides, the CDR3 is TGTGCCAGCAGCCAACCGGGACAGGGGAATGAGCAGTTCTTC. The chain combines TRBV5-4 with TRBJ2-1; the match to TRBD1 covers 10 bases. The V gene end was trimmed by 4 bases and the J gene end by 7 bases; junction bases not matched to a gene: 5. The CDR3 loop spans 14 amino acids. Germline values: CDR1 SGHNT, CDR2 YYREEE (reference sequence).